The source of this TCR beta chain is a study of identical twins. cDNA carried unique molecular identifiers, and a universal primer site was added by template switching. TCRdb reprocessed the 5' RACE reads with MiXCR, giving one entry per CDR3 protein. The sample has some 570,000 distinct CDR3 sequences, about 22% seen once. Study findings and constraints: It was cross-sectional statistical analysis, not following the same donors, that the conclusions relied on. Out-of-frame alpha sequences shared by twins were enriched for low generation probability.

This clonotype was detected only a few times. Its cognate antigen is unknown. Donors were all healthy Caucasians. V shed 6 bases, J shed 5 bases, and the junction held 16 bases outside the gene matches. The germline V gene has CDR1 MDHEN and CDR2 SYDVKM. This CDR3 contains 18 residues. This same sample was also taken into another study, of yellow fever vaccine responses in identical twins.

The rearrangement uses TRBV28 and TRBJ2-7; 13 bases align to TRBD2. The sequenced sample was CD4+ T cells sorted from blood. The receptor comes from a woman between 18 and 29 years old in good health. The CDR3 nucleotides are TGTGCCAGCAGCAAGGGGAGGGGACTAGCGGGATTTGGTAACGAGCAGTACTTC. This sequence encodes CASSKGRGLAGFGNEQYF.